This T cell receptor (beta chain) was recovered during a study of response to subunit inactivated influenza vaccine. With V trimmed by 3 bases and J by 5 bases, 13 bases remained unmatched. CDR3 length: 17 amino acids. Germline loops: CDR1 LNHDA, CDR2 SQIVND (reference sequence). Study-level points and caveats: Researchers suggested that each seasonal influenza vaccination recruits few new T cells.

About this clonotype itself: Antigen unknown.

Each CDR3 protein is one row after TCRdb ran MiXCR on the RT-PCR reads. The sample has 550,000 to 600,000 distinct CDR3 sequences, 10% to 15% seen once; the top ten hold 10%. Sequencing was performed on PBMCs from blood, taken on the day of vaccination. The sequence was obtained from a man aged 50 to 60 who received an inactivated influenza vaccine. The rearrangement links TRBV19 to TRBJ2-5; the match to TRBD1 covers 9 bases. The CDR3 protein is CASSMGKGTGRRETQYF. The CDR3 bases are TGTGCCAGTAGTATGGGCAAAGGGACAGGGCGTCGGGAGACCCAGTACTTC.